These 4 T cell receptor beta chains came from one sample sequenced in a study of identical twins. TCRdb reprocessed the 5' RACE reads via MiXCR and lists one record per CDR3 protein. The sample holds fewer than 350,000 distinct CDR3 sequences, about 8.1% seen once. A further study also used this sample, focusing on yellow fever vaccine responses in identical twins.

Material for sequencing was memory (CD45RO+) T cells sorted from blood. The receptors were gathered from a woman aged 18 to 35 in good health.

At least ten counts were recorded for this clonotype. This chain joins TRBV11-3 and TRBJ1-4; unclear D gene. The V gene's germline CDR1 is SGHNT and CDR2 YENEEA. V shed 2 bases and J shed 8 bases, with 9 bases lying between them. This CDR3 has 13 amino acids. The DNA for the CDR3 is TGTGCCAGCAGCTTACAATCGGGGGAAAAACTGTTTTTT. Its translation: CASSLQSGEKLFF. Variable domain in full (rest from reference TRBV11-3 and TRBJ1-4): EAGVVQSPRYKIIEKKQPVAFWCNPISGHNTLYWYLQNLGQGPELLIRYENEEAVDDSQLPKDRFSAERLKGVDSTLKIQPAELGDSAVYLCASSLQSGEKLFFGSGTQLSVL.

This clonotype was counted only a few times. This sequence joins TRBV3-1 and TRBJ2-6, with 11 nucleotides matching TRBD2. CDR1 and CDR2 from the germline V gene are LGHDT and YNNKEL (reference sequence). Trimming at V came to 4 bases and at J to 2 bases, leaving 7 bases not matched to a gene. The CDR3 consists of 18 residues. The CDR3: CASSLVLAGVAGANVLTF. The CDR3 DNA reads TGTGCCAGCAGCCTCGTACTAGCGGGAGTGGCTGGGGCCAACGTCCTGACTTTC.

V usage is TRBV19 and J usage is TRBJ2-1; no reliable D call. Per the germline V gene, CDR1 is LNHDA and CDR2 is SQIVND (reference sequence). V lost 3 bases and J 1 base, leaving 7 bases between the germline ends. This CDR3 has 14 residues. The CDR3 bases are TGTGCCAGTAGTATCCCTGGGTCCTACAATGAGCAGTTCTTC. Translating it yields CASSIPGSYNEQFF.

The chain uses TRBV6-2 or TRBV6-3 and TRBJ1-6; possibly TRBD1 for D (6 bases). CDR1 and CDR2 from the germline V gene are MNHEY and SVGEGT. CDR3 length: 14 amino acids. V lost 0 bases, J lost 18 bases, and 18 bases lay in between. The CDR3 protein is CASSYSAGDGGPHF. The CDR3 DNA is TGTGCCAGCAGTTACTCGGCAGGGGATGGTGGCCCCCACTTT.